Listed here is a single T cell receptor (beta chain). Its antigen is unidentified. This likely came from a read error, as a far larger clone is one base away. Time point meaning: newly diagnosed GD, antithyroid drugs for less than 3 months. PBMC-derived RNA was used for the TCR library. It was American Thyroid Association guidelines that determined Graves' disease diagnosis. Approximately 9-milliliter peripheral blood samples went into EDTA tubes. The TCR beta library used iRepertoire HTBI primers with Arm-PCR amplification of CDR3. TCRdb independently ran MiXCR on the multiplex PCR reads; one entry per CDR3 protein. The table has some 250,000 distinct CDR3 sequences, 15% to 20% seen once. Germline CDR1 reads MNHEY; CDR2 reads SMNVEV (reference sequence). The CDR3 sequence is 15 residues long. The J segment lost 11 bases and the V segment lost 4 bases, leaving 11 bases of the junction unmatched. The record originates from a study of regulatory T cells in long-lasting Graves disease.

Study outcomes and limitations: Preferential use of TRBV28, TRBJ1-2 and TRBJ2-5 was seen in persistent disease.

Another study also made use of these data, one on T cells in Graves' hyperthyroidism and ophthalmopathy. That source adds: Most thyroid-expanded clonotypes above 0.001 were also found in blood.

This receptor was identified in a woman aged 25 to 39 with Graves disease. The rearrangement joins TRBV27 to TRBJ2-5; 12 bases match TRBD2. Sequenced here: peripheral blood mononuclear cells (PBMCs), sampled at new diagnosis, from a patient treated with antithyroid drugs. The DNA for the CDR3 is TGTGCCAGCAGTTCTCTAGCGGGGGGGCGAGGTGAGCAGTACTTC. Amino acids: CASSSLAGGRGEQYF.